The clone carrying this T cell receptor beta chain was counted once. CDR3 length: 14 residues. The germline V and J ends were trimmed by 0 bases and 0 bases, with 4 bases remaining between them. Germline loops: CDR1 SGHNT, CDR2 YYREEE (reference sequence). The PCR made use of 60 Vbeta and 13 Jbeta primers. Sequencing was performed with immunoSEQ multiplex PCR; in TCRdb, only in-frame clones are kept and a portion is missing. The table has approximately 120,000 clones, 78% seen once. The data derive from a study of cytomegalovirus exposure and HLA in healthy donors. The chain carries TRBV5-4 and TRBJ2-4; no definite D call. The sequence was obtained from a middle-aged man in good health and CMV-seronegative. The sequenced sample consisted of PBMCs. CDR3 region: CASSLAGAKNIQYF. The CDR3 nucleotides are TGTGCCAGCAGCTTGGCAGGAGCCAAAAACATTCAGTACTTC.